A single sample is the source of the 32 T cell receptor beta chains below, sequenced in a study of shared clonotypes between healthy human individuals. Clones were read by immunoSEQ multiplex PCR, and TCRdb kept only the in-frame ones, dropping some. Of more than 450,000 clones detected, 79% appear once; the ten largest clones hold 13%. Source material: PBMCs. These receptors came from a woman between 40 and 55 years old in good health. Some clones in this sample may be carry-over from other donors' samples.

This clone occurred a few times. The chain joins TRBV6-4 to TRBJ2-1; TRBD2 matches 16 bases. CDR1 is MRHNA and CDR2 is SNTAGT in the germline V gene. Trimming cost V 6 bases and J 5 bases; bases outside gene matches: 13. The CDR3 consists of 19 residues. CDR3 nucleotide sequence: TGTGCCAGCAGGCCGCCGGGACTAGCGGGAGGGCCCGAGGACAATGAGCAGTTCTTC. As protein: CASRPPGLAGGPEDNEQFF.

The CDR3 DNA is TGTGCCAGCAGGGCTCCCGACAACACCGGGGAGCTGTTTTTT. It specifies CASRAPDNTGELFF. The chain carries TRBV7-7 and TRBJ2-2; D unclear. From germline, CDR1 is SSHAT and CDR2 FNYEAQ (reference sequence). The V gene lost 6 bases and the J gene lost 2 bases, with 10 bases spanning the gap. The CDR3 extends over 14 amino acids. Variable domain in full (rest from reference TRBV7-7 and TRBJ2-2): GAGVSQSPRYKVTKRGQDVTLRCDPISSHATLYWYQQALGQGPEFLTYFNYEAQPDKSGLPSDRFSAERPEGSISTLTIQRTEQRDSAMYRCASRAPDNTGELFFGEGSRLTVL.

V usage is TRBV28 and J usage is TRBJ1-3; D possibly corresponds to TRBD1 (5 bases). The CDR3 has 13 amino acids. The V gene lost 3 bases and the J gene lost 8 bases, with 11 bases spanning the gap. Germline values: CDR1 MDHEN, CDR2 SYDVKM. The CDR3 DNA follows: TGTGCCAGCAGTTTCCGCCAGGGTTACACCATATATTTT. Translating it yields CASSFRQGYTIYF.

V and J are TRBV19 and TRBJ1-1, with D unresolved. The CDR3 runs 13 residues. Trimming pared 6 bases from V and 4 bases from J, leaving 12 bases between. Looked up from germline, CDR1 is LNHDA and CDR2 is SQIVND (reference sequence). CDR3 nucleotides: TGTGCCAGTAGCGAAACCCGATCCACTGAAGCTTTCTTT. This sequence encodes CASSETRSTEAFF. The whole variable domain, remainder taken from reference TRBV19 and TRBJ1-1, is DGGITQSPKYLFRKEGQNVTLSCEQNLNHDAMYWYRQDPGQGLRLIYYSQIVNDFQKGDIAEGYSVSREKKESFPLTVTSAQKNPTAFYLCASSETRSTEAFFGQGTRLTVV.

There are a few counts of this clone. This sequence joins TRBV15 and TRBJ1-2; 10 nucleotides align to TRBD1. Trimming removed 0 bases from V and 6 bases from J; junction bases left unmatched: 4. The CDR3 runs to 15 residues. The germline V gene has CDR1 LNHNV and CDR2 YYDKDF (reference sequence). The DNA for the CDR3 is TGTGCCACCAGCAGAGACTGGGGGACAGGGGATGGCTACACCTTC. This gives the protein CATSRDWGTGDGYTF.

The chain has TRBV6-4 and TRBJ2-1; D is unresolved. The germline gives CDR1 MRHNA, CDR2 SNTAGT. The CDR3 has 16 residues. V was shortened by 7 bases and J by 7 bases, with 23 bases between the two germline ends. The CDR3 region is CASIMQTPRRRNEQFF. The CDR3 nucleotides read TGTGCCAGCATAATGCAGACTCCCCGCCGGCGTAATGAGCAGTTCTTC.

This clone was observed at least ten times. This sequence joins TRBV5-1 and TRBJ2-7, with D maybe TRBD2 (6 bases). The CDR3 covers 13 residues. V was shortened by 4 bases and J by 3 bases, with 11 bases between the two germline ends. The germline CDR1 and CDR2 sequences are SGHRS and YFSETQ. The CDR3 DNA is TGCGCCAGCAGCCCGACTAGTTACTACGAGCAGTACTTC. Its translation: CASSPTSYYEQYF.

The chain is built from TRBV4-1 and TRBJ2-3; D possibly corresponds to TRBD1 (6 bases). The CDR3 contains 16 residues. The V gene's germline CDR1 is MGHRA and CDR2 YSYEKL. The V end was cut by 1 base, the J end by 3 bases, with 14 bases between. The CDR3 sequence: CASSQVVGAGTDTQYF. DNA of the CDR3: TGCGCCAGCAGCCAAGTGGTGGGGGCAGGGACAGATACGCAGTATTTT.

This clone was detected a few times. The chain recombines TRBV7-9 with TRBJ1-5, with D perhaps matching TRBD1 (6 bases). Germline V lookup: CDR1 SEHNR, CDR2 FQNEAQ (reference sequence). CDR3 size: 14 residues. With 8 bases removed from V and 11 bases from J, the gap between germline ends came to 22 bases. The CDR3 nucleotides are TGTGCCAGCGGATGGGGGGACAAGGAATCAGCCCAGCATTTT. This codes for CASGWGDKESAQHF.

V usage is TRBV19 and J usage is TRBJ1-1, with 8 bases aligning to TRBD1. Germline CDR1 LNHDA, CDR2 SQIVND (reference sequence). Trimming took 0 bases from V and 3 from J; bases not matched to a gene: 3. This CDR3 has 15 amino acids. This CDR3 reads CASSIDDRGDTEAFF. DNA for the CDR3: TGTGCCAGTAGTATAGATGACAGGGGTGACACTGAAGCTTTCTTT.

The V and J genes are TRBV7-8 and TRBJ2-7, with 10 nucleotides matching TRBD2. This CDR3 region has 17 residues. V gave up 5 bases and J gave up 1 base; unmatched junction bases: 11. Germline CDR1 reads SGHVS; CDR2 reads FQNEAQ. CDR3 nucleotide sequence: TGTGCCAGCAGCCCATACTCCGGGACTAGCGTTTCCTACGAGCAGTACTTC. Amino acid sequence: CASSPYSGTSVSYEQYF.

The genes are TRBV5-1 and TRBJ2-1; 9 bases match TRBD1. CDR3 length: 17 residues. Unmatched junction bases numbered 12, after V lost 4 bases and J lost 4 bases. Per germline, CDR1 SGHRS and CDR2 YFSETQ. CDR3: CASSHPDRGKRYNEQFF. The CDR3 bases are TGCGCCAGCAGCCACCCCGACAGGGGGAAACGTTACAATGAGCAGTTCTTC.

This clone was counted between two and nine times. The CDR3 bases are TGTGCCAGCAGCTTAGGGACGTCAGATACGCAGTATTTT. Its translation is CASSLGTSDTQYF. The chain recombines TRBV7-2 with TRBJ2-3, with D uncertain. Germline lookup yields CDR1 SGHTA and CDR2 FQGNSA. Trimming removed 1 base from V and 4 bases from J, with 6 bases in between. The length of the CDR3 is 13 residues.

The rearrangement joins TRBV5-1 to TRBJ2-3; the D gene is possibly TRBD2 (6 bases). V lost 5 bases and J lost 5, with 18 bases in between. CDR3 length equals 15 residues. Germline CDR1 is SGHRS and CDR2 is YFSETQ. CDR3: CASRRDSSSEDTQYF. CDR3 in DNA: TGCGCCAGCAGACGGGACTCCTCGAGTGAAGATACGCAGTATTTT.

This chain uses TRBV30 with TRBJ2-3; no clear D gene. Trimming left V 4 bases short and J 3 bases short, with 8 bases between. The CDR3 has 12 residues. In germline, CDR1 is GTSNPN, CDR2 SVGIG (reference sequence). CDR3 residues: CAWTRSTDTQYF. The CDR3 DNA is TGTGCCTGGACCAGATCAACAGATACGCAGTATTTT.

The chain links TRBV18 to TRBJ2-7; 13 nucleotides agree with TRBD2. Trimming removed 3 bases from V and 3 bases from J; junction bases left unmatched: 2. Germline V CDR1 and CDR2: KGHSH, LQKENI. The CDR3 length is 15 residues. CDR3 sequence reads: CASSPGLAGVYEQYF. In DNA, the CDR3 is TGTGCCAGCTCACCCGGACTAGCGGGAGTCTACGAGCAGTACTTC.

The rearrangement joins TRBV28 to TRBJ1-2; the match to TRBD1 covers 8 bases. The CDR3 is made up of 15 amino acids. From germline, CDR1 is MDHEN and CDR2 SYDVKM. Trimming at V came to 5 bases and at J to 4 bases, leaving 9 bases not matched to a gene. The CDR3 nucleotides are TGTGCCAGCAGTCCCGCCGGGACAGGTTCCTATGGCTACACCTTC. Residues: CASSPAGTGSYGYTF.

The chain employs TRBV5-4 and TRBJ2-5; 7 bases are shared with TRBD1. The germline V gene has CDR1 SGHNT and CDR2 YYREEE (reference sequence). J was trimmed by 7 bases and V by 4 bases; bases with no gene match: 16. CDR3 size: 16 residues. CDR3 sequence: CASSPWTGSAPPTQYF. CDR3 DNA sequence: TGTGCCAGCAGCCCGTGGACAGGCTCTGCGCCCCCGACCCAGTACTTC. Looking up the rest from reference TRBV5-4 and TRBJ2-5 gives the full variable domain: ETGVTQSPTHLIKTRGQQVTLRCSSQSGHNTVSWYQQALGQGPQFIFQYYREEENGRGNFPPRFSGLQFPNYSSELNVNALELDDSALYLCASSPWTGSAPPTQYFGPGTRLLVL.

The genes are TRBV6-1 and TRBJ2-2; tentatively, D is TRBD2 (6 bases). The CDR3 runs 15 residues. Looked up from germline, CDR1 is MNHNS and CDR2 is SASEGT. The ends were cut back, 4 bases at V and 3 bases at J, with 12 bases in the middle. Here the CDR3 DNA reads TGTGCCAGCAGTGCTCTGGGACTTTACACCGGGGAGCTGTTTTTT. It yields the protein CASSALGLYTGELFF.

On this clone itself: A read error may produce the germline difference seen at one junction end. Other DNA sequences within the sample encode an identical CDR3. V is TRBV7-3 and J is TRBJ2-5; D not certain. Germline V gene sequence: CDR1 SGHTA, CDR2 FQGTGA. The CDR3 is 13 amino acids. CDR3 nucleotide sequence: TGTGCCAGCAGCCTAACAGTACAAGAGACCCAGTACTTC. Residues: CASSLTVQETQYF.

V is TRBV15 and J is TRBJ1-1; tentatively, D is TRBD1 (6 bases). There are 13 residues in the CDR3. The germline gives CDR1 LNHNV, CDR2 YYDKDF (reference sequence). Deletions cut 4 bases from V and 4 bases from J, with 10 bases between. CDR3 bases: TGTGCCACCAGCATAACAGGGATCACTGAAGCTTTCTTT. Encoded protein: CATSITGITEAFF.

This clone was counted at least ten times. The chain employs TRBV5-6 and TRBJ2-1; 11 nucleotides match TRBD2. There are 15 residues in the CDR3. V shed 2 bases and J 7 bases; nucleotides not matched to a gene: 5. CDR1 SGHDT and CDR2 YYEEEE come from the germline V gene. The CDR3 reads CASSLLAGVVNEQFF. In DNA, the CDR3 is TGTGCCAGCAGCTTACTAGCGGGAGTAGTAAATGAGCAGTTCTTC. The variable domain in full, completed from reference TRBV5-6 and TRBJ2-1, reads DAGVTQSPTHLIKTRGQQVTLRCSPKSGHDTVSWYQQALGQGPQFIFQYYEEEERQRGNFPDRFSGHQFPNYSSELNVNALLLGDSALYLCASSLLAGVVNEQFFGPGTRLTVL.

The chain joins TRBV6-1 to TRBJ2-5, with 10 bases that match TRBD2. Germline values: CDR1 MNHNS, CDR2 SASEGT. The CDR3 has 13 residues. The ends lost 6 bases at V and 5 bases at J; junction bases unmatched: 3. CDR3: CASRKAGGETQYF. DNA for the CDR3: TGTGCCAGCAGAAAAGCGGGAGGGGAGACCCAGTACTTC.

V usage is TRBV7-3 and J usage is TRBJ2-2; 7 bases are shared with TRBD1. Germline loops: CDR1 SGHTA, CDR2 FQGTGA. V lost 5 bases to trimming and J lost 4 bases; unmatched junction nucleotides: 4. This CDR3 is 14 amino acids long. CDR3 nucleotide sequence: TGTGCCAGCAGCCCGACAGGGACCACCGGGGAGCTGTTTTTT. Translation gives CASSPTGTTGELFF.

The chain combines TRBV5-1 with TRBJ1-5, with D perhaps matching TRBD1 (5 bases). Germline V gene data show CDR1 as SGHRS and CDR2 as YFSETQ. Trimming stripped 0 bases from V and 6 bases from J, with 16 bases between. The CDR3 sequence is 16 residues long. The CDR3 is CASSLVGGASGQPQHF. The CDR3 coding sequence is TGCGCCAGCAGCTTGGTCGGCGGGGCTTCGGGTCAGCCCCAGCATTTT.

This chain connects TRBV29-1 to TRBJ1-4, with D possibly matching TRBD1 (5 bases). CDR3 length: 12 amino acids. Germline CDR1 SQVTM, CDR2 ANQGSEA. Trimming took off 7 bases at V and 5 bases at J, with 11 bases between the two ends. CDR3 residues: CSGREGNEKLFF. The CDR3 DNA reads TGCAGCGGGAGGGAGGGGAATGAAAAACTGTTTTTT.

The V and J genes are TRBV19 and TRBJ1-4; a weak D match, TRBD1 (6 bases). Germline V CDR1 and CDR2: LNHDA, SQIVND (reference sequence). The CDR3 consists of 14 residues. V lost 5 bases to trimming and J lost 8 bases, with 15 bases between them. CDR3 loop: CASSDRSGGEKLFF. The CDR3 DNA reads TGTGCCAGTAGTGACAGGTCCGGAGGCGAAAAACTGTTTTTT. Variable domain in full (rest from reference TRBV19 and TRBJ1-4): DGGITQSPKYLFRKEGQNVTLSCEQNLNHDAMYWYRQDPGQGLRLIYYSQIVNDFQKGDIAEGYSVSREKKESFPLTVTSAQKNPTAFYLCASSDRSGGEKLFFGSGTQLSVL.

The chain is built from TRBV4-3 and TRBJ2-1, with D possibly TRBD2 on 6 matching bases. V was shortened by 1 base and J by 6 bases, with 13 bases between the two germline ends. CDR3 length: 15 amino acids. The V gene's germline CDR1 is LGHNA and CDR2 YSLEER. CDR3 residues: CASSQAWLAPNEQFF. The CDR3 region has the DNA TGCGCCAGCAGCCAAGCTTGGCTAGCGCCCAATGAGCAGTTCTTC.

V and J are TRBV4-1 and TRBJ1-3; D is ambiguous. The CDR3 extends over 12 amino acids. Germline V gives CDR1 MGHRA, CDR2 YSYEKL. Trimming stripped 1 base from V and 8 bases from J, with 6 bases between. The CDR3 reads CASSQAADTIYF. DNA for the CDR3: TGCGCCAGCAGCCAAGCCGCAGACACCATATATTTT.

The gene calls are TRBV7-2 and TRBJ2-3, with 11 positions matching TRBD2. CDR1 and CDR2 (germline): SGHTA, FQGNSA. The length of the CDR3 is 15 residues. The V gene end was trimmed by 4 bases and the J gene end by 6 bases; junction bases not matched to a gene: 6. The CDR3 bases are TGTGCCAGCAGCTCGACTAGCGGGACCCGGGATACGCAGTATTTT. The encoded protein is CASSSTSGTRDTQYF. Drawing the rest from reference TRBV7-2 and TRBJ2-3, the complete variable domain is GAGVSQSPSNKVTEKGKDVELRCDPISGHTALYWYRQSLGQGLEFLIYFQGNSAPDKSGLPSDRFSAERTGGSVSTLTIQRTQQEDSAVYLCASSSTSGTRDTQYFGPGTRLTVL.

V gene TRBV30 combines with J gene TRBJ2-1; 10 nucleotides line up with TRBD1. V lost 4 bases and J lost 8; bases outside the gene matches: 8. From germline, CDR1 is GTSNPN and CDR2 SVGIG (reference sequence). The CDR3 sequence is 14 residues long. CDR3 bases: TGTGCCTGGACCCGGACAGGGGGAGGCGATGAGCAGTTCTTC. Protein product: CAWTRTGGGDEQFF.

The chain has TRBV11-2 and TRBJ2-7; 12 nucleotides agree with TRBD1. Germline V lookup: CDR1 SGHAT, CDR2 FQNNGV. V trimming: 1 base; J trimming: 4 bases; junction bases outside the gene matches: 5. CDR3 length equals 16 residues. The CDR3 here is CASSLVGGQGAYEQYF. CDR3 bases: TGTGCCAGCAGCTTAGTGGGGGGACAGGGGGCGTACGAGCAGTACTTC.